What follows describes a single T cell receptor (beta chain). Germline loops: CDR1 SGHTA, CDR2 FQGNSA. Trimming took off 1 base at V and 6 bases at J, with 12 bases between the two ends. The CDR3 runs to 14 residues. TCRdb keeps only in-frame clones here, not all; method: immunoSEQ multiplex PCR. The sample contains 85,000 to 90,000 clones, approximately 90% of which appear only once. The sample is drawn from a study of T cell changes during pregnancy in multiple sclerosis. V is TRBV7-2 and J is TRBJ1-2; possibly TRBD1 for D (6 bases). The sample was peripheral blood, taken in the first trimester of pregnancy. The TCR was taken from a female donor in good health, enrolled as a control in a pregnancy study. CDR3 residues: CASSLVTTGDGYTF. Here the CDR3 DNA reads TGTGCCAGCAGCTTAGTAACGACAGGAGATGGCTACACCTTC.